Listed here are 18 T cell receptor beta chains from one sample, sequenced in a study of blood T cell repertoires in COVID-19 (dated by TCRdb to 2020 to 2021). Libraries were built with the immunoSEQ multiplex PCR assay. Drawn from immuneACCESS, this table holds only the in-frame rearrangements with V and J called that TCRdb kept. Clones are partly lost; checked studies trace under half to an unresolved V gene and leave the rest unexplained. The sample yields over 85,000 clones; 70% to 90% were counted once. The leading ten clones occupy around 4% of the sample. Material: peripheral blood. These receptors all come from a human donor with COVID-19, enrolled during active disease. The donor label of this sample is uncertain.

This rearrangement joins TRBV5-1 to TRBJ1-1; a weak D match, TRBD1 (6 bases). Trimming shortened V by 4 bases and J by 5 bases, and 18 bases separated the two germline ends. This CDR3 contains 15 residues. Germline V gives CDR1 SGHRS, CDR2 YFSETQ. CDR3 sequence (DNA): TGCGCCAGCAGCCGCAGGGGAGAGGGAGGGACTGAAGCTTTCTTT. It codes for CASSRRGEGGTEAFF.

The gene calls are TRBV7-2 and TRBJ1-2, with D possibly matching TRBD1 (5 bases). There are 13 residues in the CDR3. CDR1 is SGHTA and CDR2 is FQGNSA in the germline V gene. V was trimmed by 8 bases and J by 4 bases, leaving 14 bases between them. The CDR3 nucleotides read TGTGCCAGCTCCCAGGGTTTATTCTATGGCTACACCTTC. It translates to CASSQGLFYGYTF. The full variable domain, completed using reference TRBV7-2 and TRBJ1-2, is GAGVSQSPSNKVTEKGKDVELRCDPISGHTALYWYRQSLGQGLEFLIYFQGNSAPDKSGLPSDRFSAERTGGSVSTLTIQRTQQEDSAVYLCASSQGLFYGYTFGSGTRLTVV.

The chain employs TRBV11-2 and TRBJ1-5; D remains unclear. The V end lost 3 bases, the J end lost 5 bases, and 11 bases lay between the germline ends. CDR1 and CDR2 (germline): SGHAT, FQNNGV. CDR3 size: 14 residues. This CDR3 is CASSLGPSDQPQHF. CDR3 nucleotides: TGTGCCAGCAGCTTGGGCCCCAGTGATCAGCCCCAGCATTTT. Combining the CDR3 with reference TRBV11-2 and TRBJ1-5 gives the whole variable domain EAGVAQSPRYKIIEKRQSVAFWCNPISGHATLYWYQQILGQGPKLLIQFQNNGVVDDSQLPKDRFSAERLKGVDSTLKIQPAKLEDSAVYLCASSLGPSDQPQHFGDGTRLSIL.

The V call is TRBV5-4, the J call TRBJ2-6; 9 positions match TRBD1. V lost 4 bases and J lost 1; bases outside the gene matches: 9. CDR1 SGHNT and CDR2 YYREEE come from the germline V gene (reference sequence). There are 18 residues in the CDR3. CDR3 in amino acids: CASSGSGTGLSGANVLTF. In DNA, the CDR3 is TGTGCCAGCAGCGGATCCGGGACAGGGTTATCTGGGGCCAACGTCCTGACTTTC.

The V call is TRBV5-6, the J call TRBJ1-6; TRBD1 is a possible D gene (5 bases). Trimming took off 3 bases at V and 9 bases at J, with 13 bases between the two ends. This CDR3 has 14 amino acids. From germline, CDR1 is SGHDT and CDR2 YYEEEE. The CDR3 DNA reads as TGTGCCAGCAGCTATCGGGGGAGGGCTTCACCCCTCCACTTT. The encoded protein is CASSYRGRASPLHF. Full variable domain (outside the CDR3, taken from reference TRBV5-6 and TRBJ1-6): DAGVTQSPTHLIKTRGQQVTLRCSPKSGHDTVSWYQQALGQGPQFIFQYYEEEERQRGNFPDRFSGHQFPNYSSELNVNALLLGDSALYLCASSYRGRASPLHFGNGTRLTVT.

The chain has TRBV12-3 or TRBV12-4 and TRBJ1-2, with a possible D match to TRBD1 (5 bases). The ends were cut back, 6 bases at V and 8 bases at J, with 10 bases in the middle. This CDR3 has 11 residues. CDR3 nucleotides: TGTGCCAGCAGGCAGGGAGGCGGCTACACCTTC. Encoded protein: CASRQGGGYTF.

The V gene is TRBV27, the J gene TRBJ2-3; 8 bases align to TRBD1. Trimming cost V 8 bases and J 1 base; bases outside gene matches: 14. The CDR3 extends over 17 amino acids. Germline V gene data show CDR1 as MNHEY and CDR2 as SMNVEV (reference sequence). DNA of the CDR3: TGTGCCAGCTATCCCCACGACAGGGGACTTCGCACAGATACGCAGTATTTT. This gives the protein CASYPHDRGLRTDTQYF.

The rearrangement joins TRBV24-1 to TRBJ2-5; D call uncertain. Trimming took off 2 bases at V and 5 bases at J, with 14 bases between the two ends. This CDR3 spans 15 amino acids. Germline CDR1 and CDR2: KGHDR and SFDVKD. The CDR3 spells CATSDSTAGGETQYF. In nucleotides, the CDR3 is TGTGCCACCAGTGATTCCACCGCAGGTGGGGAGACCCAGTACTTC.

The gene calls are TRBV21-1 and TRBJ2-1; TRBD2, the table's D call, was not compared with the DNA. TRBV21-1 is listed as a pseudogene. This CDR3 region has 13 residues. The CDR3 nucleotides are TGTGCCAGCCCCCTGGGGAGAGACAATGAGCAGTTCTTC. This encodes CASPLGRDNEQFF.

The chain joins TRBV19 to TRBJ1-3, with D possibly being TRBD1 (5 bases). Between the trimmed V and J ends, which lost 6 bases and 0 bases, there was a span of 12 bases. Germline CDR1 LNHDA, CDR2 SQIVND (reference sequence). The CDR3 runs 15 residues. CDR3 nucleotide sequence: TGTGCCAGTAGCGATAGACAGTTCTCTGGAAACACCATATATTTT. Its translation: CASSDRQFSGNTIYF.

The genes are TRBV7-9 and TRBJ2-3; D perhaps matches TRBD1 (6 bases). With 1 base removed from V and 4 bases from J, the gap between germline ends came to 6 bases. In germline, CDR1 is SEHNR, CDR2 FQNEAQ (reference sequence). There are 13 residues in the CDR3. The CDR3 spells CASSLEGADTQYF. CDR3 nucleotide sequence: TGTGCCAGCAGCTTAGAGGGGGCAGATACGCAGTATTTT.

The chain links TRBV24-1 to TRBJ2-1, with TRBD2 matching over 7 bases. This CDR3 is built from 13 residues. CDR1 is KGHDR and CDR2 is SFDVKD in the germline V gene. Trimming took 4 bases from V and 10 from J; bases not matched to a gene: 6. Here the CDR3 DNA reads TGTGCCACCAGTGACACACTAGCGAACGAGCAGTTCTTC. This encodes CATSDTLANEQFF.

The count of this clone is one. The chain carries TRBV5-5 and TRBJ1-4, with D unresolved. The CDR3 has 14 residues. Trimming pared 2 bases from V and 1 base from J, leaving 6 bases between. The germline CDR1 and CDR2 sequences are SGHKS and YYEKEE (reference sequence). The CDR3 DNA reads TGTGCCAGCAGCTTCAGTGTAACTAATGAAAAACTGTTTTTT. Protein sequence: CASSFSVTNEKLFF.

As for this clone: One end of the junction fails to match germline, which may point to a read error. J is TRBJ1-2 and V is TRBV6-1; D gene uncertain. CDR3 length equals 11 residues. Germline loops: CDR1 MNHNS, CDR2 SASEGT. CDR3 coding DNA: TGTGCCAGCAGTGAATCTGTACAGATTAACTTC. Its protein product is CASSESVQINF.

This chain connects TRBV7-2 to TRBJ1-1; D uncertain. V was clipped by 1 base and J by 4 bases, with 10 bases between them. The CDR3 runs to 14 residues. From germline, CDR1 is SGHTA and CDR2 FQGNSA. Here the CDR3 reads CASSLDTESTEAFF. In DNA, the CDR3 is TGTGCCAGCAGCTTAGACACAGAATCCACTGAAGCTTTCTTT.

The J gene is TRBJ2-2, the V gene TRBV19; no clear D. This CDR3 has 14 residues. Trimming took 3 bases from V and 2 from J, leaving 7 bases between them. The germline CDR1 and CDR2 sequences are LNHDA and SQIVND (reference sequence). The CDR3 region has the DNA TGTGCCAGTAGTATCACCGGTAACACCGGGGAGCTGTTTTTT. This sequence encodes CASSITGNTGELFF.

The chain links TRBV7-6 to TRBJ2-3, with no clear D. Trimming took 3 bases from V and 2 from J, leaving 12 bases between them. Germline values: CDR1 SGHVS, CDR2 FNYEAQ. This CDR3 region has 15 residues. DNA for the CDR3: TGTGCCAGCAGCTTTGAGTTAATTTCCACAGATACGCAGTATTTT. The encoded protein is CASSFELISTDTQYF.

This rearrangement joins TRBV14 to TRBJ2-1, with unresolved D. From germline, CDR1 is SGHDN and CDR2 FVKESK. The CDR3 has 16 residues. The germline V and J ends were trimmed by 2 bases and 5 bases, with 16 bases remaining between them. In DNA, the CDR3 is TGTGCCAGCAGCCAAATAGTACCCAATACGCACAATGAGCAGTTCTTC. Translating gives CASSQIVPNTHNEQFF.